This TCR beta chain came from a study of regulatory T cells in long-lasting Graves disease. Relying on iRepertoire HTBI primers and Arm-PCR of CDR3 regions, the team built TCR beta libraries. MiXCR was run by TCRdb on the multiplex PCR reads, yielding one entry per CDR3 protein. The sample comprises hundreds of thousands of distinct CDR3 sequences, roughly 15% of which are singletons, and around 25% rests with the top ten. Sample time point: newly diagnosed GD, antithyroid drugs for less than 3 months. There was RNA extracted from PBMCs, and the TCR library was made from it. Patients with Graves' disease were diagnosed by American Thyroid Association guidelines. This CDR3 has 11 residues. V was trimmed by 5 bases and J by 8 bases, leaving 9 bases between them. Germline loops: CDR1 SGHAT, CDR2 FQNNGV. These sequences were also reported in another study, on T cells in Graves' hyperthyroidism and ophthalmopathy. That paper states: Any patient presenting with uncontrolled infection, other autoimmune disease, pregnancy or lactation was left out.

The sample in question was peripheral blood mononuclear cells (PBMCs), obtained at new diagnosis, from a patient treated with antithyroid drugs. V and J are TRBV11-2 and TRBJ1-2, with a possible D match to TRBD1 (5 bases). The sequence was collected from a woman aged 35-65 years with Graves disease. As DNA, the CDR3 is TGTGCCAGCAGCCAAGGGGTGGGCTACACCTTC. Amino acids: CASSQGVGYTF.